The 11 T cell receptor beta chains in this list originate from one sample, sequenced in a study of HIV-infected children after antiretroviral therapy interruption. Unique molecular identifiers were included in an RNA-based 3' RACE TCR library. TCRdb reprocessed the 3' RACE reads via MiXCR and lists one record per CDR3 protein. The data contain around 50,000 distinct CDR3 sequences, 4.3% of them seen just once; the ten biggest clones take up 0.7%. Noted treatment: PENTA 11 planned treatment interruption arm or continuous ART arm. Material: CD45RA+ CD4+ T cells from PBMCs, pooled from several time points, obtained from a donor given antiretroviral therapy, either interrupted or continuous. Subset in this sample: naive CD4+ CD45RA+ CD45RO- T cells. The source of these receptors is a pool of human donors with HIV.

The chain joins TRBV21-1 to TRBJ2-1; the table's D call, TRBD2, has no DNA check behind it. TRBV21-1 is tagged as a pseudogene. The CDR3 spans 16 residues. The CDR3 nucleotides are TGTGCCAGCAGCAAAGGTCCTAGCGGGGGATTCGATGAGCAGTTCTTC. Translation: CASSKGPSGGFDEQFF.

The sample holds many counts of this clonotype. The rearrangement links TRBV10-3 to TRBJ2-3; no clear D gene. Deletions cut 6 bases from V and 2 bases from J, with 6 bases between. This CDR3 has 12 amino acids. Per germline, CDR1 ENHRY and CDR2 SYGVKD. The CDR3 reads CAISPSTDTQYF. As DNA, the CDR3 is TGTGCCATCAGCCCGTCCACAGATACGCAGTATTTT.

Ten or more counts support this clonotype. The V gene is TRBV3-1, the J gene TRBJ2-7; 9 nucleotides agree with TRBD1. V shed 7 bases and J 3 bases; nucleotides not matched to a gene: 10. This CDR3 is 15 amino acids long. CDR1 and CDR2 from the germline V gene are LGHDT and YNNKEL (reference sequence). The CDR3 sequence: CASTERGTGNYEQYF. The CDR3, as DNA: TGTGCCAGCACCGAGAGAGGGACAGGGAACTACGAGCAGTACTTC.

Many counts were recorded for this clonotype. This chain connects TRBV19 to TRBJ2-1; 10 bases are shared with TRBD2. J gave up 1 base and V 4 bases, and 4 bases lay outside the gene matches. CDR1 is LNHDA and CDR2 is SQIVND in the germline V gene (reference sequence). CDR3 length equals 16 residues. CDR3 loop: CASSNRLAGSYNEQFF. As DNA, the CDR3 is TGTGCCAGTAGTAACAGACTAGCGGGTTCCTACAATGAGCAGTTCTTC.

This clonotype was picked up many times. The chain couples TRBV6-1 to TRBJ2-7; weak D call: TRBD2 (6 bases). The CDR3 is 13 amino acids. The germline V gene encodes CDR1 MNHNS and CDR2 SASEGT. V lost 0 bases to trimming and J lost 6 bases, with 9 bases between them. DNA of the CDR3: TGTGCCAGCAGTGAAGCTAGGAGGGCCGAGCAGTACTTC. It encodes CASSEARRAEQYF.

This clonotype was counted ten times or more. The chain links TRBV5-1 to TRBJ1-5; a possible D gene is TRBD1 (6 bases). The germline gives CDR1 SGHRS, CDR2 YFSETQ. The CDR3 totals 13 residues. The V gene lost 4 bases and the J gene lost 5 bases, with 10 bases spanning the gap. This CDR3 reads CASSRTVDQPQHF. CDR3 DNA sequence: TGCGCCAGCAGCCGGACAGTTGATCAGCCCCAGCATTTT.

In this sample, this clonotype turned up a few times. This chain uses TRBV2 with TRBJ1-3; no definite D call. The CDR3 consists of 16 residues. V gave up 6 bases and J gave up 0 bases, with 15 bases separating them. Germline V gives CDR1 SNHLY, CDR2 FYNNEI. For the CDR3, the DNA is TGTGCCAGCAGCGACGGCGGACCCCCCTCTGGAAACACCATATATTTT. This codes for CASSDGGPPSGNTIYF.

This clonotype occurred many times. The chain employs TRBV20-1 and TRBJ2-5; possibly TRBD1 or TRBD2 for D (5 bases each). V was clipped by 4 bases and J by 9 bases, with 24 bases between them. CDR1 DFQATT and CDR2 SNEGSKA come from the germline V gene (reference sequence). The CDR3 loop spans 15 amino acids. The CDR3 sequence is CSAIEGIRRAGAQYF. DNA of the CDR3: TGCAGTGCTATTGAAGGGATACGCAGGGCCGGGGCCCAGTACTTC.

This clonotype was seen a few times. This chain connects TRBV7-2 to TRBJ2-7; no clear D gene. Trimming removed 1 base at V and 6 bases at J, with 10 bases between. Looked up from germline, CDR1 is SGHTA and CDR2 is FQGNSA. The CDR3 consists of 13 residues. The CDR3 region has the DNA TGTGCCAGCAGCTTAGGCCCCATACGCGAGCAGTACTTC. It specifies CASSLGPIREQYF. Supplemented by reference TRBV7-2 and TRBJ2-7, the full variable domain reads GAGVSQSPSNKVTEKGKDVELRCDPISGHTALYWYRQSLGQGLEFLIYFQGNSAPDKSGLPSDRFSAERTGGSVSTLTIQRTQQEDSAVYLCASSLGPIREQYFGPGTRLTVT.

This clonotype appeared many times. The chain combines TRBV20-1 with TRBJ2-7; D call uncertain. Trimming cost V 0 bases and J 5 bases, with 17 bases left between them. Germline loops: CDR1 DFQATT, CDR2 SNEGSKA (reference sequence). The CDR3 has 15 amino acids. In DNA form, the CDR3 reads TGCAGTGCTAGAGATCCGAGAGGACGGGCGGACGAGCAGTACTTC. Translating gives CSARDPRGRADEQYF.

In its sample, this clonotype was seen many times. Written as DNA, the CDR3 is TGTGCCAGCTATTCCCATACTTGGACAGAATATGGCTACACCTTC. Protein: CASYSHTWTEYGYTF. V usage is TRBV12-3 or TRBV12-4 and J usage is TRBJ1-2, with D possibly being TRBD1 (6 bases). CDR3 size: 15 residues. Trimming took off 8 bases at V and 5 bases at J, with 21 bases between the two ends.